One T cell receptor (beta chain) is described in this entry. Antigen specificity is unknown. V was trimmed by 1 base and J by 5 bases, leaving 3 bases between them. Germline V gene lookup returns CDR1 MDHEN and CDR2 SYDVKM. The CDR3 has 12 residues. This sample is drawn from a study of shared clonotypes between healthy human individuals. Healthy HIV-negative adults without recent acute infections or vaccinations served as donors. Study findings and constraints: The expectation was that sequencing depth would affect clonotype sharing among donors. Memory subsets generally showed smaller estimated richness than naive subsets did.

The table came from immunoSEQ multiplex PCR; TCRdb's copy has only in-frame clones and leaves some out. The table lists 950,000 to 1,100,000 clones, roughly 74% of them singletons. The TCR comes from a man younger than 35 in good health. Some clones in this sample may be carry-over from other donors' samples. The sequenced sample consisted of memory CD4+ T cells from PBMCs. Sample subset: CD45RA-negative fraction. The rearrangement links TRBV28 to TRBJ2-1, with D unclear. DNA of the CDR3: TGTGCCAGCAGTTTATCTAACAATGAGCAGTTCTTC. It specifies CASSLSNNEQFF.